This T cell receptor beta chain was identified during a study of beta chain features in type 1 diabetes. Turning to the study itself: Analysis included 95 million to 140 million sorted cells drawn from all samples.

A remark on this clone: Its specificity is not known.

Sequenced material consisted of expressed TCRB transcripts (all of the isolated RNA was reverse transcribed). The table came from immunoSEQ multiplex PCR; TCRdb's copy has only in-frame clones and leaves some out. The table lists 300,000 to 350,000 clones, 14% of them singletons. Study observations and caveats: VDJ junctions from patients with type 1 diabetes contained fewer insertions and more deletions. A potential PCR bias toward shorter templates would be equal in patient and control samples. Significant though moderate, a shortening of TCRB CDR3s appeared in all four CD4+ subsets of Type 1 diabetes patients.

Germline V gene data show CDR1 as SEHNR and CDR2 as FQNEAQ (reference sequence). This CDR3 contains 14 residues. Unmatched junction bases numbered 5, after V lost 5 bases and J lost 6 bases. V and J are TRBV7-9 and TRBJ2-1, with TRBD2 identical over 9 bases. Material for sequencing was central memory CD4+ T cells from blood. This clonotype was sampled from a man aged 30 to 45 in good health. This chain's CDR3 is CASSPTSGANEQFF. Here the CDR3 DNA reads TGTGCCAGCAGCCCGACTAGCGGAGCCAATGAGCAGTTCTTC.